The rows below give T cell receptor beta chains drawn from one sample of a study of blood T cell repertoires in COVID-19. Sequencing was performed with immunoSEQ multiplex PCR; in TCRdb, only in-frame clones are kept and a portion is missing. This sample has around 250,000 clones; roughly 83% occur once, and the top ten carry around 6%. Specimen: peripheral blood. Receptors were obtained from a woman of 80 years or more with COVID-19, enrolled during active disease. Each CDR3 is given with its conserved first and last residue. Fields, in order: D gene, V gene, CDR3 length, J gene, clone size, CDR3 DNA, CDR3 protein. A D gene is named only where the DNA matches it firmly. The size field is filled for only some rows; it gives once, few, many or a size class.

>TRBD1|TRBV5-1|15|TRBJ1-4|NA
TGCGCCAGCAGCTCGACAGGGGGAACTAATGAAAAACTGTTTTTT
CASSSTGGTNEKLFF
>TRBD1|TRBV7-9|14|TRBJ2-7|NA
TGTGCCAGCAGCTCTGGGACAGGGCACTACGAGCAGTACTTC
CASSSGTGHYEQYF
>TRBD2|TRBV19|15|TRBJ2-3|NA
TGTGCCAGTAGCGACTCCAGCGGGGGGGCAAATACGCAGTATTTT
CASSDSSGGANTQYF
>NA|TRBV20-1|16|TRBJ2-5|NA
TGCAGTGCTAGTGGGGTAGAGGGTCCTACGCGGGGGACCCAGTACTTC
CSASGVEGPTRGTQYF
>TRBD1|TRBV5-6|16|TRBJ1-4|few
TGTGCCAGCAGCTTAGGACAGGGGGCAACTAATGAAAAACTGTTTTTT
CASSLGQGATNEKLFF
>TRBD1|TRBV6-5|15|TRBJ1-3|NA
TGTGCCAGCAGTTACGGCAGGGGGTCTGGAAACACCATATATTTT
CASSYGRGSGNTIYF
>NA|TRBV11-2|14|TRBJ1-1|NA
TGTGCCAGCAGCCCGAGGGAGGGGAGCACTGAAGCTTTCTTT
CASSPREGSTEAFF
>NA|TRBV29-1|12|TRBJ2-3|NA
TGCAGCGTTGAGTCGGGCACAGATACGCAGTATTTT
CSVESGTDTQYF
>TRBD2|TRBV18|15|TRBJ2-1|NA
TGTGCCAGCTCACCGGAGCGACTAGCGGACAATGAGCAGTTCTTC
CASSPERLADNEQFF
>TRBD1|TRBV7-9|16|TRBJ2-7|NA
TGTGCCAGCAGCTTCCTTGGACAGGGGGGAGTTTACGAGCAGTACTTC
CASSFLGQGGVYEQYF
>TRBD1|TRBV5-6|15|TRBJ2-5|NA
TGTGCCAGCAGCTCCAAGAGACAGGGCATAGAGACCCAGTACTTC
CASSSKRQGIETQYF
>TRBD1|TRBV27|15|TRBJ1-5|NA
TGTGCCAGCAGTTTATCGGGGACAGGCAATCAGCCCCAGCATTTT
CASSLSGTGNQPQHF
>TRBD2|TRBV9|16|TRBJ2-2|NA
TGTGCCAGCAGCGTAGCTCTTGGGGGGGGCACCGGGGAGCTGTTTTTT
CASSVALGGGTGELFF
>TRBD2|TRBV6-2/TRBV6-3|15|TRBJ2-1|once
TGTGCCAGCAGCCCCGCGGGGGGGTCCTACAATGAGCAGTTCTTC
CASSPAGGSYNEQFF
>NA|TRBV25-1|14|TRBJ1-1|NA
TGTGCCAGCAGTGCCGTTACAATGAACACTGAAGCTTTCTTT
CASSAVTMNTEAFF
>TRBD1|TRBV19|14|TRBJ1-5|NA
TGTGCCACCACAGACAGGGGCGGGAATCAGCCCCAGCATTTT
CATTDRGGNQPQHF
>TRBD1|TRBV12-5|15|TRBJ1-1|NA
TGTGCTAGTGGATCAGACAGGGTGATGAACACTGAAGCTTTCTTT
CASGSDRVMNTEAFF
>TRBD1|TRBV28|14|TRBJ1-5|NA
TGTGCCAGCAGTTTAACAGGGGGTTTTCAGCCCCAGCATTTT
CASSLTGGFQPQHF
>NA|TRBV7-2|15|TRBJ1-3|once
TGTGCCAGCAGCTCCCGACAGAGCTCTGGAAACACCATATATTTT
CASSSRQSSGNTIYF
>TRBD1|TRBV7-6|15|TRBJ1-5|few
TGTGCCAGCAGCCCCAGGACAGGGGAGGATCAGCCCCAGCATTTT
CASSPRTGEDQPQHF
>TRBD1|TRBV27|14|TRBJ1-6|NA
TGTGCCAGCAGTTTGACAGGGCACAATTCACCCCTCCACTTT
CASSLTGHNSPLHF
>NA|TRBV19|15|TRBJ2-5|NA
TGTGCCAGTAGTATAGACTCCAGGGGCCTGGAGACCCAGTACTTC
CASSIDSRGLETQYF
>NA|TRBV6-5|13|TRBJ1-2|NA
TGTGCCAGCAGTTACCCGGGTAACTATGGCTACACCTTC
CASSYPGNYGYTF
>NA|TRBV7-7|15|TRBJ2-2|NA
TGTGCTAGCAGCTTAGGGACAACGAACACCGGGGAGCTGTTTTTT
CASSLGTTNTGELFF
>TRBD1|TRBV27|14|TRBJ2-5|NA
TGTGCCAGCCACCCGGACAGGGGTTTGGGGACCCAGTACTTC
CASHPDRGLGTQYF
>NA|TRBV27|13|TRBJ1-2|NA
TGTGCCAGCAGTCCCAGACAGGCTTATGGCTACACCTTC
CASSPRQAYGYTF
>TRBD1|TRBV2|14|TRBJ1-1|NA
TGTGCCAGCGGACAGACAGGGGGTGACACTGAAGCTTTCTTT
CASGQTGGDTEAFF
>NA|TRBV6-5|16|TRBJ1-6|few
TGTGCCAGCAGTTACTCGGCGCAGGGGTATAATTCACCCCTCCACTTT
CASSYSAQGYNSPLHF
>TRBD1|TRBV28|17|TRBJ1-5|NA
TGTGCCAGCAGTCCCCGAGGCACCGGGACAGGGAGTCAGCCCCAGCATTTT
CASSPRGTGTGSQPQHF
>NA|TRBV9|17|TRBJ1-2|few
TGTGCCAGCAGCGTAGATCCAGGGGCTAACCTTAACTATGGCTACACCTTC
CASSVDPGANLNYGYTF
>TRBD2|TRBV5-1|16|TRBJ2-1|NA
TGCGCCAGCAGCTATCAAGGGCGGGGGGCTTTCAATGAGCAGTTCTTC
CASSYQGRGAFNEQFF
>NA|TRBV7-9|13|TRBJ1-2|NA
TGTGCCAGCAGCTTAGTTGGGACAAGAGGCTACACCTTC
CASSLVGTRGYTF
>NA|TRBV6-5|14|TRBJ1-5|NA
TGTGCCAGCAGTTACTCAGCGTCGAATCAGCCCCAGCATTTT
CASSYSASNQPQHF
>TRBD1|TRBV28|15|TRBJ1-2|NA
TGTGCCAGCAGTTTAGGACAGGGTGGAAGCTATGGCTACACCTTC
CASSLGQGGSYGYTF
>NA|TRBV10-3|13|TRBJ2-1|NA
TGTGCCATCAGTGACGGGTCGAGGGATGAGCAGTTCTTC
CAISDGSRDEQFF
>TRBD1|TRBV19|15|TRBJ1-1|few
TGTGCCAGTAGCCGATATGGACAGGGGAACACTGAAGCTTTCTTT
CASSRYGQGNTEAFF
>NA|TRBV9|14|TRBJ1-1|once
TGTGCCAGCAGCCCCCAGTCGGCGGGCACTGAAGCTTTCTTT
CASSPQSAGTEAFF
>TRBD1|TRBV29-1|15|TRBJ1-4|NA
TGCAGCGTCCTTACAGGGGCTACAACTAATGAAAAACTGTTTTTT
CSVLTGATTNEKLFF
>TRBD1|TRBV29-1|13|TRBJ2-5|NA
TGCAGCGTTAGTGGCAGGGGGACAGAGACCCAGTACTTC
CSVSGRGTETQYF
>TRBD2|TRBV24-1|20|TRBJ2-1|NA
TGTGCCACCAGTGATTTCTCAGGGTCGGTAGCGGGGGGCCTCTACAATGAGCAGTTCTTC
CATSDFSGSVAGGLYNEQFF
>TRBD1|TRBV6-1|13|TRBJ1-1|NA
TGTGCCAGCAGTGAATTCAGACAGGGTGAAGCTTTCTTT
CASSEFRQGEAFF
>TRBD1|TRBV9|20|TRBJ2-2|once
TGTGCCAGCAGCGTAGAGTATATTTGGAAACCGGGACAGGACACCGGGGAGCTGTTTTTT
CASSVEYIWKPGQDTGELFF
>TRBD1|TRBV15|15|TRBJ2-7|NA
TGTGCCACCAGCCCCCGGGACAGGGGGTCCAACGAGCAGTACTTC
CATSPRDRGSNEQYF
>NA|TRBV7-7|14|TRBJ2-1|NA
TGTGCTAGCAGCTTAGTAGCCTACGATACGGAGCAGTTCTTC
CASSLVAYDTEQFF
>NA|TRBV19|15|TRBJ1-1|NA
TGTGCCAGTAGCTGGGGGGGGGCGATGAACACTGAAGCTTTCTTT
CASSWGGAMNTEAFF
>TRBD1|TRBV5-1|15|TRBJ2-5|NA
TGCGCCAGCAGCTTTAACCGGGACAGCCAAGAGACCCAGTACTTC
CASSFNRDSQETQYF
>NA|TRBV2|12|TRBJ1-1|NA
TGTGCCGGAACTCAGGGTAACACTGAAGCTTTCTTT
CAGTQGNTEAFF
>TRBD2|TRBV3-1/TRBV3-2|16|TRBJ2-1|NA
TGTGCCAGCAGCCAAAACCCCGGGACTAGTTTCAATGAGCAGTTCTTC
CASSQNPGTSFNEQFF
>TRBD1|TRBV4-2|16|TRBJ1-6|NA
TGTGCCAGCAGCCAAGAGGGACAGTTAGAAGATTCACCCCTCCACTTT
CASSQEGQLEDSPLHF
>TRBD2|TRBV15|15|TRBJ2-1|NA
TGTGCCACCAGCAGCGGCCTAGCGGGGAACAATGAGCAGTTCTTC
CATSSGLAGNNEQFF
>NA|TRBV5-4|16|TRBJ2-1|NA
TGTGCCAGCGAAACGGGGATTTCGAGCTCCTACAATGAGCAGTTCTTC
CASETGISSSYNEQFF
>NA|TRBV3-1/TRBV3-2|14|TRBJ1-4|NA
TGTGCCAGCACCCAGCGGGGGCCTGGTGAAAAACTGTTTTTT
CASTQRGPGEKLFF
>TRBD2|TRBV2|15|TRBJ2-2|NA
TGTGCCAGCAGAAGACTAGCAGACAACACCGGGGAGCTGTTTTTT
CASRRLADNTGELFF